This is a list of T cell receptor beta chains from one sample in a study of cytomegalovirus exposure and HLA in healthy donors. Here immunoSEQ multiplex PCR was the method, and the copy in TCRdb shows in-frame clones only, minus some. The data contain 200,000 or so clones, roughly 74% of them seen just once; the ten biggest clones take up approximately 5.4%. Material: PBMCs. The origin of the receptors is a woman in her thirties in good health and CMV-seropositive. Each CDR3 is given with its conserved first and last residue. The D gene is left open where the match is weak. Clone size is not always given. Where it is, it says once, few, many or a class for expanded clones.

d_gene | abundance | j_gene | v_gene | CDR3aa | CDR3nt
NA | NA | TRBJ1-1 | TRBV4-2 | CASSQDLREAMNTEAFF | TGTGCCAGCAGCCAAGACTTACGGGAGGCCATGAACACTGAAGCTTTCTTT
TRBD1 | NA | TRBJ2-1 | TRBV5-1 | CASSMRDRGLGEQFF | TGCGCCAGCAGCATGCGGGACAGGGGGCTTGGTGAGCAGTTCTTC
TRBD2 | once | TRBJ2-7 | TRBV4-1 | CASSPGLAYEQYF | TGCGCCAGCAGCCCCGGACTAGCCTACGAGCAGTACTTC
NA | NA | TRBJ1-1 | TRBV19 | CASSMVQGIVNTEAFF | TGTGCCAGTAGTATGGTCCAGGGGATTGTGAACACTGAAGCTTTCTTT
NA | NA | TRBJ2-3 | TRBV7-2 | CASSLMGGGGTDTQYF | TGTGCCAGCAGCTTAATGGGGGGAGGGGGGACAGATACGCAGTATTTT
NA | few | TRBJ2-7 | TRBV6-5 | CASSRDSYEQYF | TGTGCCAGCAGCCGCGACAGCTACGAGCAGTACTTC
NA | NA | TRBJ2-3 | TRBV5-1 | CASSPLNSKLYTDTQYF | TGCGCCAGCAGCCCCCTTAACAGTAAGCTGTACACAGATACGCAGTATTTT
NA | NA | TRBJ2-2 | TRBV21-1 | CASTPSVGGELFF | TGTGCCAGCACTCCAAGCGTGGGCGGGGAGCTGTTTTTT
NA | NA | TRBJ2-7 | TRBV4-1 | CASSFRPSSYEQYF | TGCGCCAGCAGCTTTCGTCCTAGCTCCTACGAGCAGTACTTC
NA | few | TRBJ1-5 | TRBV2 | CASRGPNQPQHF | TGTGCCAGCAGGGGGCCGAATCAGCCCCAGCATTTT
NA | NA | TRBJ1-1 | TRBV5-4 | CASSLTRGATEAFF | TGTGCCAGCAGCTTGACACGGGGGGCCACTGAAGCTTTCTTT
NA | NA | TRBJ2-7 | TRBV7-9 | CASSARQNPYEQYF | TGTGCCAGCAGCGCGAGACAGAATCCTTACGAGCAGTACTTC
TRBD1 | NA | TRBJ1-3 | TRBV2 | CASGRQGGTIYF | TGTGCCAGCGGGAGACAGGGGGGCACCATATATTTT
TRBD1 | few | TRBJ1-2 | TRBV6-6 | CASSYSKQGSENGYTF | TGTGCCAGCAGTTACTCGAAACAGGGGTCTGAAAATGGCTACACCTTC
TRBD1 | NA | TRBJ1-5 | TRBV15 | CATSLGDSPNQPQHF | TGTGCCACCAGCCTGGGGGACAGCCCTAATCAGCCCCAGCATTTT
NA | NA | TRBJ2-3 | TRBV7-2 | CASRYRASTDTQYF | TGTGCCAGCAGGTACAGGGCCTCCACAGATACGCAGTATTTT
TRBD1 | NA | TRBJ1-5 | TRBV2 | CASRGQGFLNQPQHF | TGTGCCAGCAGAGGACAGGGATTCTTAAATCAGCCCCAGCATTTT
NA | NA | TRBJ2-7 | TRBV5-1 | CASSISGQTYEQYF | TGCGCCAGCAGCATTTCGGGACAAACCTACGAGCAGTACTTC
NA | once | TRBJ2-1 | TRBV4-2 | CASSQGGGSSYNEQFF | TGTGCCAGCAGCCAAGGCGGCGGTAGCTCCTACAATGAGCAGTTCTTC
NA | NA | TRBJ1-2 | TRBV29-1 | CSVERVAYGYTF | TGCAGCGTTGAGCGGGTTGCCTATGGCTACACCTTC
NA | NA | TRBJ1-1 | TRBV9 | CASSPLGRGSGTEAFF | TGTGCCAGCAGCCCGCTCGGGAGGGGTTCTGGCACTGAAGCTTTCTTT
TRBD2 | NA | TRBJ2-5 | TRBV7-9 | CASSFGTSGPQETQYF | TGTGCCAGCAGCTTCGGGACTAGCGGACCCCAAGAGACCCAGTACTTC
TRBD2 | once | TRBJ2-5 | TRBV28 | CASSLGGRMQETQYF | TGTGCCAGCAGTTTGGGCGGGAGGATGCAAGAGACCCAGTACTTC
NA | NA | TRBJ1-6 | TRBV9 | CASSKLDSNSPLHF | TGTGCCAGCAGCAAACTGGACAGTAATTCACCCCTCCACTTT
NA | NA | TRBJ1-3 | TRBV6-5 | CASSYSQGTGNTIYF | TGTGCCAGCAGTTACTCTCAGGGAACTGGAAACACCATATATTTT
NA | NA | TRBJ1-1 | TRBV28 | CASYTGLSNTEAFF | TGTGCCAGTTACACGGGACTCTCGAACACTGAAGCTTTCTTT
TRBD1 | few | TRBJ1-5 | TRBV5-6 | CASSPGQGAGQPQHF | TGTGCCAGCAGCCCGGGACAGGGGGCAGGGCAGCCCCAGCATTTT
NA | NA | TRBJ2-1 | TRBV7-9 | CASSTQMMARAWGEQFF | TGTGCCAGCAGCACACAGATGATGGCCAGGGCGTGGGGTGAGCAGTTCTTC
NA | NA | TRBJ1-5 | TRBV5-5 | CASSLYGTGTPPGQPQHF | TGTGCCAGCAGCTTGTACGGGACTGGTACCCCCCCGGGACAGCCCCAGCATTTT
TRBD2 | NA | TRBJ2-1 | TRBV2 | CASSALDGRFRNEQFF | TGTGCCAGCAGTGCTTTAGACGGGAGGTTCCGGAATGAGCAGTTCTTC
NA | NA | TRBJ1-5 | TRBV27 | CASSFGGSNQPQHF | TGTGCCAGCAGTTTCGGGGGGAGCAATCAGCCCCAGCATTTT
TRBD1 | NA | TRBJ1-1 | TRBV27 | CASRQTGGGTEAFF | TGTGCCAGCAGGCAGACAGGGGGAGGGACTGAAGCTTTCTTT
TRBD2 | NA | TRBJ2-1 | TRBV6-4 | CASSDGSFGGAGMASSYNEQFF | TGTGCCAGCAGTGACGGAAGCTTCGGGGGGGCCGGAATGGCGAGCTCCTACAATGAGCAGTTCTTC
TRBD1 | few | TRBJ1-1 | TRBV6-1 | CATTDRVEAFF | TGTGCCACGACGGACAGGGTGGAAGCTTTCTTT
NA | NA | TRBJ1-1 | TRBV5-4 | CASSIAGHRMNTEAFF | TGTGCCAGCAGCATTGCAGGGCACCGAATGAACACTGAAGCTTTCTTT
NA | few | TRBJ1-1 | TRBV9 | CASSVGTQGTEAFF | TGTGCCAGCAGCGTAGGGACACAGGGCACTGAAGCTTTCTTT
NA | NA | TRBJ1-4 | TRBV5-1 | CASSIDRSNNEKLFF | TGCGCCAGCAGCATCGACAGGTCTAATAATGAAAAACTGTTTTTT
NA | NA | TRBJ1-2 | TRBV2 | CASSERWEGRRGYTF | TGTGCCAGCAGTGAAAGGTGGGAGGGGCGTCGAGGCTACACCTTC
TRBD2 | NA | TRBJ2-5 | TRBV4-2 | CASSQVGRGGQETQYF | TGTGCCAGCAGCCAAGTGGGGCGGGGGGGCCAAGAGACCCAGTACTTC
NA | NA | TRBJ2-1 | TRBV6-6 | CASSYSRNEQFF | TGTGCCAGCAGTTACTCGCGGAATGAGCAGTTCTTC
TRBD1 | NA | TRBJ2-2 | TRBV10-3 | CAIRWTGANTGELFF | TGTGCCATCAGATGGACAGGGGCGAACACCGGGGAGCTGTTTTTT
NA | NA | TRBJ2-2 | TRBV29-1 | CSALQDENTGELFF | TGCAGCGCACTCCAGGATGAGAACACCGGGGAGCTGTTTTTT
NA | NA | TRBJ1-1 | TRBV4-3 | CASSQDLRGLDEAFF | TGCGCCAGCAGCCAAGATTTGAGAGGACTCGACGAAGCTTTCTTT
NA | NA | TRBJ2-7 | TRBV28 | CASSPGAREQYF | TGTGCCAGCAGTCCAGGGGCGCGGGAGCAGTACTTC
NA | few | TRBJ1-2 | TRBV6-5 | CASRGAGDYGYTF | TGTGCCAGCAGGGGTGCAGGGGACTATGGCTACACCTTC
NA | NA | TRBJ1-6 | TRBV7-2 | CASSYDTNNSPLHF | TGTGCCAGCAGTTACGACACGAATAATTCACCCCTCCACTTT
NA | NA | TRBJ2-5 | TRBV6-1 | CASSVWRGVQETQYF | TGTGCCAGCAGTGTTTGGAGGGGCGTCCAAGAGACCCAGTACTTC
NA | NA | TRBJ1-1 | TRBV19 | CASSLGGREAFF | TGTGCCAGTAGTCTCGGGGGGCGGGAAGCTTTCTTT
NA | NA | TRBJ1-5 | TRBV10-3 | CAISSQETNQPQHF | TGTGCCATCAGTTCTCAGGAAACCAATCAGCCCCAGCATTTT
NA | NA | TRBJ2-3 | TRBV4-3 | CASSQGAGISTDTQYF | TGCGCCAGCAGCCAAGGGGCAGGGATTAGCACAGATACGCAGTATTTT
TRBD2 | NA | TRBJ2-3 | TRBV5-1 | CASSRLADSLDTQYF | TGCGCCAGCAGCAGACTAGCGGATTCTTTAGATACGCAGTATTTT
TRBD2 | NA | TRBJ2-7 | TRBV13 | CASSLRGGSEQYF | TGTGCCAGCAGCCTCCGGGGGGGGTCCGAGCAGTACTTC
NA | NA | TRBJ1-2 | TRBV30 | CAWSAQKPPHRQLVYGYTF | TGTGCCTGGAGTGCCCAGAAACCCCCTCACAGACAGCTTGTTTATGGCTACACCTTC
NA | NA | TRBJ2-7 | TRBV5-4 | CASSLGGAGDYEQYF | TGTGCCAGCAGCTTGGGGGGGGCGGGAGACTACGAGCAGTACTTC
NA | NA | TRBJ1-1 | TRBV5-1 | CASSGAANTEAFF | TGCGCCAGTTCAGGGGCCGCGAACACTGAAGCTTTCTTT
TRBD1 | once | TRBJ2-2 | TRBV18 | CASGRWDRLTGELFF | TGTGCCAGCGGACGGTGGGACAGGTTGACCGGGGAGCTGTTTTTT
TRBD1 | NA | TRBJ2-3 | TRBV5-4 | CASRTGTGVRDTQYF | TGTGCCAGCCGAACCGGGACAGGGGTGAGGGATACGCAGTATTTT
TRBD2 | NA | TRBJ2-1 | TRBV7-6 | CASSYGTSGTNEQFF | TGTGCCAGCAGCTACGGGACTAGCGGGACCAATGAGCAGTTCTTC
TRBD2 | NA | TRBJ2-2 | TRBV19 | CASSISSGRPTGELFF | TGTGCCAGTAGTATTTCTAGCGGGAGGCCGACCGGGGAGCTGTTTTTT